This TCR beta chain was obtained from a study of PD-L1 blockade in urothelial cancer. Trimming removed 6 bases from V and 0 bases from J, with 9 bases in between. Germline assignment: CDR1 SNHLY and CDR2 FYNNEI. This CDR3 is built from 14 residues. Described time point: peripheral blood 6 weeks after treatment start. Patients in the study were battling locally advanced or metastatic urothelial carcinoma. There were between 1 and 8 samples from each patient, taken pretreatment and on-treatment. Produced via immunoSEQ multiplex PCR; TCRdb's table is partial and in-frame only. The repertoire holds 120,000 or so clones, with 86% as singletons.

The chain uses TRBV2 and TRBJ2-1; the D gene is possibly TRBD2 (5 bases). Sequenced here: PBMCs, sampled around atezolizumab (anti-PD-L1) treatment. The TCR was taken from a man aged 45-65 years with urothelial cancer. CDR3 coding DNA: TGTGCCAGCAGGGAGCGGAGCTCCTACAATGAGCAGTTCTTC. Its protein is CASRERSSYNEQFF.